The rows below give T cell receptor beta chains drawn from one sample of a study of PD-1 blockade in classical Hodgkin lymphoma. Libraries were prepared by immunoSEQ multiplex PCR; TCRdb keeps only in-frame clonotypes and omits some of them. This sample has about 43,000 clones, with roughly 72% found just once. The sample consisted of peripheral blood mononuclear cells (PBMCs), taken before the second cycle of nivolumab. The receptors here all came from a human donor with classical Hodgkin lymphoma. CDR3s include the opening cysteine and the closing phenylalanine or tryptophan. The D gene is left open where the match is weak. Rows give clone size only sometimes, using once, few, many, or a class for an expanded clone.

cdr3_aa: CASSIGLDELGEQYF
cdr3_nt: TGTGCCAGTAGTATAGGACTGGACGAATTGGGAGAGCAGTACTTC
j_call: TRBJ2-7
d_call: .
v_call: TRBV19
clone_size: .

cdr3_aa: CASSEGGYGYTF
cdr3_nt: TGTGCCAGCAGTGAGGGGGGCTATGGCTACACCTTC
j_call: TRBJ1-2
d_call: .
v_call: TRBV6-1
clone_size: .

cdr3_aa: CASSLPDSNEQFF
cdr3_nt: TGTGCCAGCAGCCTCCCCGACAGTAATGAGCAGTTCTTC
j_call: TRBJ2-1
d_call: .
v_call: TRBV7-2
clone_size: .

cdr3_aa: CASSSGQGVYEQYF
cdr3_nt: TGTGCCAGCAGCTCCGGACAGGGGGTCTACGAGCAGTACTTC
j_call: TRBJ2-7
d_call: TRBD1
v_call: TRBV9
clone_size: .

cdr3_aa: CASSYLSRWGTDTQYF
cdr3_nt: TGTGCCAGCAGTTACCTGAGCCGGTGGGGCACAGATACGCAGTATTTT
j_call: TRBJ2-3
d_call: .
v_call: TRBV6-5
clone_size: .

cdr3_aa: CASSSGGGPDEQYF
cdr3_nt: TGTGCCAGCAGCTCTGGCGGGGGGCCCGACGAGCAGTACTTC
j_call: TRBJ2-7
d_call: TRBD2
v_call: TRBV5-6
clone_size: once

cdr3_aa: CASSQLMVLRGGDTEAFF
cdr3_nt: TGTGCCAGCAGCCAATTGATGGTCCTCCGGGGAGGAGACACTGAAGCTTTCTTT
j_call: TRBJ1-1
d_call: .
v_call: TRBV14
clone_size: once

cdr3_aa: CASSLAGQGDIREQYF
cdr3_nt: TGTGCCAGCAGCTTAGCGGGACAGGGAGACATCCGTGAGCAGTACTTC
j_call: TRBJ2-7
d_call: TRBD1
v_call: TRBV7-8
clone_size: once

cdr3_aa: CAIRGLAGAGGTGELFF
cdr3_nt: TGTGCCATCAGAGGACTAGCGGGAGCTGGAGGCACCGGGGAGCTGTTTTTT
j_call: TRBJ2-2
d_call: TRBD2
v_call: TRBV10-3
clone_size: few

cdr3_aa: CASSQARLGAGFYEQYF
cdr3_nt: TGTGCCAGCAGCCAAGCTCGGTTAGGAGCGGGGTTCTACGAGCAGTACTTC
j_call: TRBJ2-7
d_call: TRBD2
v_call: TRBV4-2
clone_size: medium-sized

cdr3_aa: CASSQGINQPQHF
cdr3_nt: TGCGCCAGCAGCCAGGGAATTAATCAGCCCCAGCATTTT
j_call: TRBJ1-5
d_call: .
v_call: TRBV4-3
clone_size: once

cdr3_aa: CASSPLVSADAYEQYF
cdr3_nt: TGTGCCAGCTCACCACTCGTAAGTGCGGACGCCTACGAGCAGTACTTC
j_call: TRBJ2-7
d_call: .
v_call: TRBV18
clone_size: .

cdr3_aa: CASSRQGTSGNTIYF
cdr3_nt: TGTGCCAGCAGCCGGCAGGGGACCTCTGGAAACACCATATATTTT
j_call: TRBJ1-3
d_call: .
v_call: TRBV14
clone_size: .

cdr3_aa: CASQTPGMNTEAFF
cdr3_nt: TGTGCCAGCCAAACCCCGGGGATGAACACTGAAGCTTTCTTT
j_call: TRBJ1-1
d_call: .
v_call: TRBV28
clone_size: few

cdr3_aa: CASSELGNEQFF
cdr3_nt: TGTGCCAGCAGCGAATTAGGCAATGAGCAGTTCTTC
j_call: TRBJ2-1
d_call: .
v_call: TRBV9
clone_size: .

cdr3_aa: CASSAGQVIAKNIQYF
cdr3_nt: TGTGCCAGCAGCGCCGGACAGGTGATAGCCAAAAACATTCAGTACTTC
j_call: TRBJ2-4
d_call: TRBD1
v_call: TRBV9
clone_size: .

cdr3_aa: CASSGTGLYSNQPQHF
cdr3_nt: TGTGCCAGCAGTGGGACAGGTCTATATAGCAATCAGCCCCAGCATTTT
j_call: TRBJ1-5
d_call: TRBD1
v_call: TRBV6-1
clone_size: once

cdr3_aa: CASSQVGLAGAEEQYF
cdr3_nt: TGCGCCAGCAGCCAAGTGGGGCTAGCGGGAGCGGAAGAGCAGTACTTC
j_call: TRBJ2-7
d_call: TRBD2
v_call: TRBV4-1
clone_size: few